The source of this T cell receptor beta chain is a study of T cells in Graves' hyperthyroidism and ophthalmopathy. The CDR3 is 15 residues long. Between the trimmed V and J ends, which lost 6 bases and 0 bases, there was a span of 14 bases. Germline V CDR1 and CDR2: MDHEN, SYDVKM. Uncontrolled infection, other autoimmune disease, pregnancy or lactation led to exclusion. TCR beta CDR3 sequences were amplified from RNA transcripts. Carried out on the TCR CDR3, a first-round RT-PCR used the HTBI primer set. TCRdb recomputed calls from the multiplex PCR reads with MiXCR, one row per CDR3 protein. Of about 690,000 distinct CDR3 sequences listed, roughly 17% are singletons.

The chain uses TRBV28 and TRBJ1-1; TRBD1 is a possible D gene (6 bases). This TCR was recovered from a man aged 50 or older with Graves' hyperthyroidism. The sample taken for sequencing was blood. The CDR3 nucleotides read TGTGCCAGCAGCCAACAGGGATTCATGAACACTGAAGCTTTCTTT. Translation: CASSQQGFMNTEAFF.